In this sample, the clone carrying this T cell receptor beta chain turned up a few times. Germline-derived CDR1 and CDR2 are DFQATT and SNEGSKA (reference sequence). V was pared by 3 bases and J by 3 bases, with 7 bases of the junction left unmatched. This CDR3 has 16 residues. Using a J-beta primer mix together with a sample-barcoded 5' primer, a second PCR was run for roughly 6 to 12 cycles. Via MiXCR, TCRdb re-called the 5' RACE reads, giving one row per CDR3 protein. The repertoire has about 1,800,000 distinct CDR3 sequences, 28% of them found once; the top ten carry around 7.7%. The record originates from a study of blood T cells in healthy people across ages.

This receptor was obtained from a woman aged 25 to 39 in good health. The chain employs TRBV20-1 and TRBJ2-1; 11 bases line up with TRBD2. Sequences were obtained from blood. CDR3 in amino acids: CSARGRLAGYYNEQFF. CDR3 DNA sequence: TGCAGTGCTAGGGGCCGACTAGCGGGATACTACAATGAGCAGTTCTTC.